These 13 T cell receptor beta chains originate from one sample sequenced in a study of T-cell memory formation after mild COVID-19 (dated by TCRdb to about 2021). The protocol used for the library was 5' RACE. The sample was run on an Illumina NovaSeq 6000. The raw public reads went through TCRdb reprocessing: fastp at Q25, MiXCR clone calling, in-frame beta chains kept. Merged by CDR3 protein, the rows form single entries marked with the most common genes and DNA. In all, the sample holds tens of thousands of distinct CDR3 sequences, and 25% to 35% of those were seen once. The ten largest clonotypes hold about 40% of the sample. The sample consisted of PBMCs or a T cell subset sorted from them (not recorded which). The receptors stem from a man aged 18 to 29 who had mild COVID-19 (a few samples of this study predate the infection). The sample titles of this study are shuffled in the database, so cell type and time point are left out; the donor was told from shared clones.

There are a few counts of this clonotype. This sequence joins TRBV7-2 and TRBJ1-1; possible D gene TRBD1, 6 bases. This CDR3 has 16 amino acids. The V and J ends lost 5 bases and 0 bases respectively, with 16 bases between them. The V gene's germline CDR1 is SGHTA and CDR2 FQGNSA. CDR3 sequence reads: CASSEEQGPLNTEAFF. CDR3 nucleotides: TGTGCCAGCAGCGAAGAACAGGGCCCGTTGAACACTGAAGCTTTCTTT.

This sequence joins TRBV28 and TRBJ2-7; D is possibly TRBD1 (5 bases). V was shortened by 8 bases and J by 3 bases, with 14 bases between the two germline ends. The germline gives CDR1 MDHEN, CDR2 SYDVKM. This CDR3 region has 13 residues. The CDR3 DNA sequence: TGTGCCAGCGAAAGGGGATCTGGCTACGAGCAGTACGTC. Translated, it gives CASERGSGYEQYV.

There are a few counts of this clonotype. CDR3 sequence (DNA): TGTGCCAGCAGCTTAGATCTGGCACAGGGTGGTTTGATAACTGAAGCTTTCTTT. This codes for CASSLDLAQGGLITEAFF. The genes are TRBV11-2 and TRBJ1-1; weak D call: TRBD1 (6 bases). Germline V gene data show CDR1 as SGHAT and CDR2 as FQNNGV. V shed 0 bases and J shed 5 bases, with 22 bases lying between them. The CDR3 runs to 18 residues.

This clonotype was seen a few times. The rearrangement joins TRBV27 to TRBJ2-7; D is perhaps TRBD2 (6 bases). V dropped 8 bases and J dropped 0 bases, with 14 bases sitting between them. This CDR3 contains 14 residues. Looked up from germline, CDR1 is MNHEY and CDR2 is SMNVEV (reference sequence). CDR3 amino acids: CASRGTWDSYEQYF. The CDR3 region has the DNA TGTGCCAGCCGGGGGACGTGGGACTCCTACGAGCAGTACTTC.

This rearrangement joins TRBV11-2 to TRBJ1-1; D unclear. Deletions cut 2 bases from V and 5 bases from J, with 6 bases between. The CDR3 covers 12 residues. Germline CDR1 reads SGHAT; CDR2 reads FQNNGV. CDR3 nucleotide sequence: TGTGCCAGCAGCTTACGGGTGACTGAAGCTTTCTTT. Translation: CASSLRVTEAFF. The full variable domain, completed using reference TRBV11-2 and TRBJ1-1, is EAGVAQSPRYKIIEKRQSVAFWCNPISGHATLYWYQQILGQGPKLLIQFQNNGVVDDSQLPKDRFSAERLKGVDSTLKIQPAKLEDSAVYLCASSLRVTEAFFGQGTRLTVV.

The chain links TRBV4-3 to TRBJ2-3, with 7 bases matching TRBD2. The ends lost 2 bases at V and 1 base at J; junction bases unmatched: 9. The CDR3 contains 17 residues. The germline V gene has CDR1 LGHNA and CDR2 YSLEER. The CDR3 region is CASSQSGDSSGTDTQYF. In nucleotides, the CDR3 is TGCGCCAGCAGCCAAAGCGGGGACTCTTCTGGCACAGATACGCAGTATTTT.

The chain uses TRBV6-2 or TRBV6-3 and TRBJ2-1; 12 bases match TRBD2. V was pared by 4 bases and J by 4 bases, with 5 bases of the junction left unmatched. The germline gives CDR1 MNHEY, CDR2 SVGEGT. The CDR3 spans 16 residues. This CDR3 reads CASSSLAGGPYNEQFF. CDR3 nucleotide sequence: TGTGCCAGCAGTTCGCTAGCGGGGGGGCCATACAATGAGCAGTTCTTC.

V usage is TRBV20-1 and J usage is TRBJ2-2; D is uncertain. CDR3 length: 13 residues. The V gene's germline CDR1 is DFQATT and CDR2 SNEGSKA (reference sequence). Trimming cost V 1 base and J 2 bases, with 5 bases left between them. CDR3 DNA: TGCAGTGCTAGAGTGAGAAACACCGGGGAGCTGTTTTTT. Protein sequence: CSARVRNTGELFF.

This chain links TRBV20-1 with TRBJ1-2, with D possibly being TRBD1 (5 bases). Between the trimmed V and J ends, which lost 3 bases and 2 bases, there was a span of 7 bases. Germline CDR1 reads DFQATT; CDR2 reads SNEGSKA (reference sequence). This CDR3 has 12 residues. The CDR3 bases are TGCAGTGCTAGGGGGGACAACTATGGCTACACCTTC. It codes for CSARGDNYGYTF.

This chain links TRBV7-3 with TRBJ2-2, with a tentative D call TRBD2 (5 bases). Germline assignment: CDR1 SGHTA and CDR2 FQGTGA. The CDR3 length is 16 residues. V dropped 1 base and J dropped 0 bases, with 9 bases sitting between them. CDR3 coding DNA: TGTGCCAGCAGCTTAAACCGACTACCGAACACCGGGGAGCTGTTTTTT. It encodes CASSLNRLPNTGELFF.

The rearrangement joins TRBV6-4 to TRBJ2-2; 8 nucleotides agree with TRBD1. CDR3 size: 16 residues. Germline V gene data show CDR1 as MRHNA and CDR2 as SNTAGT. With V trimmed by 5 bases and J by 6 bases, 11 bases remained unmatched. CDR3 sequence (DNA): TGTGCCAGCAGTACCCGGACAGGGATCACACCCGGGGAGCTGTTTTTT. It encodes CASSTRTGITPGELFF.

V usage is TRBV28 and J usage is TRBJ2-7, with TRBD1 matching over 7 bases. With 3 bases clipped from V and 4 bases from J, the junction kept 6 bases outside the gene matches. Germline V CDR1 and CDR2: MDHEN, SYDVKM. This CDR3 is 14 amino acids long. The CDR3 reads CASSFLQGRYEQYF. The CDR3 DNA reads as TGTGCCAGCAGTTTTTTACAGGGGCGTTACGAGCAGTACTTC.

The chain carries TRBV7-9 and TRBJ2-5; D is perhaps TRBD2 (6 bases). Between the trimmed V and J ends, which lost 5 bases and 2 bases, there was a span of 15 bases. This CDR3 spans 15 amino acids. Germline CDR1 is SEHNR and CDR2 is FQNEAQ (reference sequence). The CDR3 nucleotides are TGTGCCAGCAGCCAGACCCGGAGGGGTCAAGAGACCCAGTACTTC. This translates into CASSQTRRGQETQYF.